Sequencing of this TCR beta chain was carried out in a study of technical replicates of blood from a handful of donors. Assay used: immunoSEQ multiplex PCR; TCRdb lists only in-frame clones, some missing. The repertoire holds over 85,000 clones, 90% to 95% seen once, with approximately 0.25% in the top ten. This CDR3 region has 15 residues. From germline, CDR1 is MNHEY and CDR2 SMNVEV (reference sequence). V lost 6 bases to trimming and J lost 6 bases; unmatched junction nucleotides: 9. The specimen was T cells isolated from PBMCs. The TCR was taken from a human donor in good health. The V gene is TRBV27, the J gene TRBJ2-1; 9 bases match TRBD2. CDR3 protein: CASRLGGLATNEQFF. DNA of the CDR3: TGTGCCAGCAGACTAGGGGGACTAGCCACCAATGAGCAGTTCTTC.